A selection of T cell receptor beta chains follows, all from one sample in a study of blood T cell repertoires in COVID-19. This table comes from immunoSEQ multiplex PCR, and its TCRdb copy is limited to in-frame clones, with some not included. Of 650,000 to 800,000 clones listed, about 87% are singletons. Sequenced sample: peripheral blood. Source of these receptors: a woman younger than 35 with acute or convalescent COVID-19. CDR3s include the opening cysteine and the closing phenylalanine or tryptophan. The D gene is left open where the match is weak. Rows give clone size only sometimes, using once, few, many, or a class for an expanded clone.

D gene	V gene	clone size	J gene	CDR3 protein	CDR3 DNA
.	TRBV2	few	TRBJ1-1	CASRGHHTEAFF	TGTGCCAGCCGAGGACATCACACTGAAGCTTTCTTT
TRBD2	TRBV24-1	.	TRBJ2-5	CATSDATSGQETQYF	TGTGCCACCAGTGATGCAACTAGCGGTCAAGAGACCCAGTACTTC
.	TRBV12-3/TRBV12-4	.	TRBJ1-6	CASSAGSPLHF	TGTGCCAGCAGCGCAGGGTCACCCCTCCACTTT
TRBD1	TRBV15	.	TRBJ1-6	CATSRGDRGFNSPLHF	TGTGCCACCAGCAGAGGTGACAGGGGATTTAATTCACCCCTCCACTTT
TRBD1	TRBV6-4	.	TRBJ1-6	CASSVDRKAPLHF	TGTGCCAGCAGCGTGGACAGGAAAGCACCCCTCCACTTT
TRBD1	TRBV11-2	.	TRBJ2-3	CASSQDRYTDTQYF	TGTGCCAGCAGCCAGGACAGGTACACAGATACGCAGTATTTT
TRBD2	TRBV7-2	once	TRBJ2-3	CASCLGVGGAGDTQYF	TGTGCCAGCTGCTTAGGGGTCGGGGGGGCCGGAGATACGCAGTATTTT
TRBD1	TRBV9	.	TRBJ1-2	CASSETDRPRGGYTF	TGTGCCAGCAGCGAAACGGACAGGCCAAGGGGTGGCTACACCTTC
TRBD1	TRBV6-5	.	TRBJ1-6	CASRGQFNSPLHF	TGTGCCAGCAGGGGACAGTTTAATTCACCCCTCCACTTT
TRBD1	TRBV19	.	TRBJ2-4	CASSIAATGGNIQYF	TGTGCCAGTAGTATAGCGGCGACAGGGGGAAACATTCAGTACTTC
.	TRBV29-1	.	TRBJ2-3	CSVGTYQYF	TGCAGCGTTGGGACTTACCAGTATTTT
TRBD1	TRBV7-2	.	TRBJ1-5	CASSLETGGYQPQHF	TGTGCCAGCAGCTTAGAGACAGGGGGCTACCAGCCCCAGCATTTT
.	TRBV13	few	TRBJ1-2	CASSLGQLYGYTF	TGTGCCAGCAGCTTAGGACAGCTCTATGGCTACACCTTC
TRBD1	TRBV6-1	.	TRBJ2-1	CASSEGTGAAGQFF	TGTGCCAGCAGTGAAGGGACAGGTGCCGCTGGGCAGTTCTTC
.	TRBV19	.	TRBJ1-6	CASSIPQSPLHF	TGTGCCAGTAGTATACCCCAGTCACCCCTCCACTTT
TRBD1	TRBV9	.	TRBJ2-7	CASSYGTAAYEQYF	TGTGCCAGCAGTTACGGGACAGCTGCCTACGAGCAGTACTTC
.	TRBV12-3/TRBV12-4	once	TRBJ1-2	CASSLSRFGYTF	TGTGCCAGCAGTTTAAGTAGATTTGGCTACACCTTC
.	TRBV28	.	TRBJ2-7	CASSLSLYEQYF	TGTGCCAGCAGTTTGAGTCTTTACGAGCAGTACTTC
.	TRBV4-1	.	TRBJ1-1	CASSQKNTEAFF	TGCGCCAGTTCCCAGAAAAACACTGAAGCTTTCTTT